This TCR beta chain appears in the sequencing data of a study of blood T cell repertoires in COVID-19. As for the study in general: COVID-19 samples collected from the United States, Italy and Spain covered acute and convalescent phases. T cells, B-cell-depleted T cells, or PBMCs provided the cDNA or gDNA that served as material.

V was trimmed by 0 bases and J by 2 bases, leaving 15 bases between them. The CDR3 loop spans 16 amino acids. CDR1 is GTSNPN and CDR2 is SVGIG in the germline V gene (reference sequence). Per the study methods: Nucleated cell number was recorded as an estimate derived from reference gene primer amplification. Method: immunoSEQ multiplex PCR; TCRdb's copy keeps in-frame clones and lacks some. D and trimming were read from the DNA, whereas the V and J calls and clone size are those reported in that table. The repertoire consists of 350,000 to 550,000 clones, with 75% to 90% occurring once and the leading ten covering over 4%.

This TCR was sampled from a woman aged 25 to 45 with acute or convalescent COVID-19. The rearrangement links TRBV30 to TRBJ2-3, with D maybe TRBD2 (5 bases). The sequenced material came from peripheral blood. Here the CDR3 DNA reads TGTGCCTGGAGTGTATCTAGCTTAGGGTACACAGATACGCAGTATTTT. The encoded protein is CAWSVSSLGYTDTQYF.